A single sample gave rise to the 26 T cell receptor beta chains below, sequenced in a study of blood T cells in healthy people across ages. Next came a second PCR, run for about 7 to 12 cycles, which used a sample-barcoded 5' primer along with a J-beta primer mix. TCRdb ran MiXCR on the 5' RACE reads and lists one entry per CDR3 protein. The table includes approximately 800,000 distinct CDR3 sequences, about 56% detected once. What was sequenced was blood. The receptors derive from a man between 35 and 55 years old in good health.

The V call is TRBV6-1, the J call TRBJ1-1; D is ambiguous. Trimming shortened V by 4 bases and J by 1 base, and 16 bases separated the two germline ends. CDR1 is MNHNS, CDR2 SASEGT, per germline. This CDR3 is built from 16 residues. CDR3 sequence: CASSVLYEVTNTEAFF. CDR3 sequence (DNA): TGTGCCAGCAGTGTTTTGTACGAGGTAACGAACACTGAAGCTTTCTTT.

This sequence joins TRBV28 and TRBJ1-1, with D unclear. Deletions cut 8 bases from V and 5 bases from J, with 24 bases between. Germline CDR1 MDHEN, CDR2 SYDVKM. The CDR3 consists of 16 residues. The DNA of the CDR3 is TGTGCCAGCCATCCGGCTCGGAGTAGGGTTAAGACTGAAGCTTTCTTT. Encoded protein: CASHPARSRVKTEAFF.

The chain couples TRBV12-3 or TRBV12-4 to TRBJ2-5, with D tentatively TRBD1 (7 bases). This CDR3 has 14 amino acids. The ends were cut back, 5 bases at V and 3 bases at J, with 13 bases in the middle. CDR3 sequence: CASSLRGEEETQYF. The CDR3 nucleotides are TGTGCCAGCAGTCTCAGGGGGGAGGAAGAGACCCAGTACTTC.

The CDR3 spells CSVSDPWGEQYF. The CDR3 nucleotides read TGCAGCGTTTCGGACCCATGGGGTGAGCAGTACTTC. The V and J genes are TRBV29-1 and TRBJ2-7; D is unresolved. CDR1 SQVTM and CDR2 ANQGSEA come from the germline V gene. The CDR3 is made up of 12 amino acids. Trimming took 5 bases from V and 7 from J, leaving 15 bases between them.

This clonotype was found a few times. The V call is TRBV5-1, the J call TRBJ1-5, with D possibly matching TRBD1 (5 bases). This CDR3 region has 15 residues. Trimming pared 0 bases from V and 7 bases from J, leaving 14 bases between. Germline values: CDR1 SGHRS, CDR2 YFSETQ. The CDR3 coding sequence is TGCGCCAGCAGCTTGGGGGACTCAGATAGGCAGCCCCAGCATTTT. Translating it yields CASSLGDSDRQPQHF. Full variable domain (remainder filled in from reference TRBV5-1 and TRBJ1-5): KAGVTQTPRYLIKTRGQQVTLSCSPISGHRSVSWYQQTPGQGLQFLFEYFSETQRNKGNFPGRFSGRQFSNSRSEMNVSTLELGDSALYLCASSLGDSDRQPQHFGDGTRLSIL.

A few counts support this clonotype. The rearrangement uses TRBV28 and TRBJ1-2; 9 bases agree with TRBD1. The germline V gene has CDR1 MDHEN and CDR2 SYDVKM. J gave up 6 bases and V 5 bases, and 10 bases lay outside the gene matches. The CDR3 has 15 amino acids. The CDR3 spells CASSSAGQGLDGYTF. The DNA for the CDR3 is TGTGCCAGCAGTAGCGCGGGACAGGGTTTGGATGGCTACACCTTC.

This clonotype has just one count. This chain uses TRBV18 with TRBJ2-7, with 7 nucleotides matching TRBD1. The CDR3 extends over 16 amino acids. V lost 3 bases, J lost 3 bases, and 11 bases stayed unmatched. Germline values: CDR1 KGHSH, CDR2 LQKENI. The CDR3 region is CASSPPTGNLDYEQYF. In DNA form, the CDR3 reads TGTGCCAGCTCACCGCCGACAGGGAATTTAGACTACGAGCAGTACTTC.

The V call is TRBV9, the J call TRBJ2-3, with D possibly being TRBD1 or TRBD2 (5 bases each). V lost 3 bases and J 5 bases, leaving 10 bases between the germline ends. CDR1 is SGDLS and CDR2 is YYNGEE in the germline V gene. CDR3 length equals 13 residues. The DNA of the CDR3 is TGTGCCAGCAGCGGTGGGGACCAAGATACGCAGTATTTT. Translating gives CASSGGDQDTQYF.

To note about this clonotype: At one end the junction does not follow the germline gene, possibly because of a read error. V gene TRBV6-1 combines with J gene TRBJ1-2; 10 nucleotides match TRBD1. This CDR3 comprises 17 residues. The V gene's germline CDR1 is MNHNS and CDR2 SASEGT. The CDR3 protein is CASSEFGTGVGNYGHTF. The DNA for the CDR3 is TGTGCCAGCAGCGAATTCGGGACAGGGGTCGGAAACTATGGCCACACCTTC.

The genes are TRBV9 and TRBJ2-1, with 12 bases matching TRBD2. Germline V lookup: CDR1 SGDLS, CDR2 YYNGEE. The CDR3 spans 18 residues. The ends lost 0 bases at V and 5 bases at J; junction bases unmatched: 9. CDR3 sequence: CASSVGIGLAGWDNEQFF. The CDR3 region has the DNA TGTGCCAGCAGCGTAGGTATCGGACTAGCGGGATGGGACAATGAGCAGTTCTTC.

This chain joins TRBV5-1 and TRBJ2-1, with TRBD2 identical over 10 bases. Germline CDR1 and CDR2: SGHRS and YFSETQ. The junction had 14 bases not matched to a gene; V was cut back by 2 bases and J by 9 bases. The CDR3 consists of 17 residues. CDR3 sequence (DNA): TGCGCCAGCAGCTTATTTAGCGGGGGGACAGGAGTGTCTGAGCAGTTCTTC. Protein: CASSLFSGGTGVSEQFF.

The V gene is TRBV6-5, the J gene TRBJ2-5; the match to TRBD1 covers 10 bases. V shed 10 bases and J 5 bases; nucleotides not matched to a gene: 7. Germline CDR1 reads MNHEY; CDR2 reads SVGAGI. This CDR3 is built from 13 residues. The CDR3 spells CATRTGGKETQYF. For the CDR3, the DNA is TGTGCCACCCGGACAGGGGGGAAGGAGACCCAGTACTTC.

The rearrangement links TRBV12-3 or TRBV12-4 to TRBJ1-5; D unresolved. CDR3 length: 15 residues. The V end lost 6 bases, the J end lost 5 bases, and 17 bases lay between the germline ends. The CDR3 DNA sequence: TGTGCCAGCAGCTTTCTCGCGGTTTCAGATCAGCCCCAGCATTTT. It specifies CASSFLAVSDQPQHF.

The chain uses TRBV2 and TRBJ2-1; TRBD2 aligns across 8 bases. The V segment lost 1 base and the J segment 5 bases; nucleotides outside the gene matches: 7. The CDR3 totals 16 residues. The germline V gene encodes CDR1 SNHLY and CDR2 FYNNEI. CDR3 nucleotide sequence: TGTGCCAGCAGTGAAGTATGGACTAGCTATAACAATGAGCAGTTCTTC. Protein: CASSEVWTSYNNEQFF.

Concerning this clonotype: At one end the junction does not follow the germline gene, possibly because of a read error. J is TRBJ2-7 and V is TRBV28, with unresolved D. The CDR3 has 12 residues. Germline V lookup: CDR1 MDHEN, CDR2 SYDVKM. CDR3 bases: TGTGCCGGCAGTTTAGGTAACTACGAGCAGTACTTC. As protein: CAGSLGNYEQYF.

This sequence joins TRBV5-1 and TRBJ2-1; D gene unclear. This CDR3 comprises 15 residues. Deletions cut 4 bases from V and 3 bases from J, with 14 bases between. The V gene's germline CDR1 is SGHRS and CDR2 YFSETQ. CDR3 DNA: TGCGCCAGCAGCCCTAGTGCCGACTTCTACAATGAGCAGTTCTTC. The encoded protein is CASSPSADFYNEQFF.

This clonotype has just a few counts. V gene TRBV29-1 combines with J gene TRBJ1-2; D is uncertain. CDR1 and CDR2 from the germline V gene are SQVTM and ANQGSEA. The CDR3 totals 14 residues. V was shortened by 4 bases and J by 0 bases, with 12 bases between the two germline ends. The chain's CDR3 is CSVVVTVTNYGYTF. In DNA form, the CDR3 reads TGCAGCGTTGTGGTTACAGTGACTAACTATGGCTACACCTTC.

The chain combines TRBV4-3 with TRBJ1-2, with D hard to call. This CDR3 has 13 amino acids. The V and J ends lost 1 base and 13 bases respectively, with 16 bases between them. CDR1 is LGHNA, CDR2 YSLEER, per germline. The CDR3 sequence: CASSQGLKLGATF. Here the CDR3 DNA reads TGCGCCAGCAGCCAAGGTCTAAAACTGGGAGCCACCTTC.

The chain joins TRBV6-4 to TRBJ2-3; D gene ambiguous. CDR1 is MRHNA and CDR2 is SNTAGT in the germline V gene. Trimming stripped 4 bases from V and 4 bases from J, with 9 bases between. The length of the CDR3 is 13 residues. DNA of the CDR3: TGTGCCAGCAGTGCCAAATCTTCAGATACGCAGTATTTT. Translation: CASSAKSSDTQYF.

The V call is TRBV29-1, the J call TRBJ1-2; D gene uncertain. The CDR3 length is 11 residues. V dropped 4 bases and J dropped 4 bases, with 7 bases sitting between them. In germline, CDR1 is SQVTM, CDR2 ANQGSEA. CDR3 amino acids: CSVGAAYGYTF. The CDR3 coding sequence is TGCAGCGTTGGGGCAGCCTATGGCTACACCTTC.

The rearrangement links TRBV5-1 to TRBJ2-1; 7 bases agree with TRBD1. The CDR3 covers 15 residues. Looked up from germline, CDR1 is SGHRS and CDR2 is YFSETQ. V lost 6 bases, J lost 3 bases, and 9 bases stayed unmatched. The CDR3 spells CASTPQGFSYNEQFF. DNA of the CDR3: TGCGCCAGCACCCCACAGGGGTTCAGCTACAATGAGCAGTTCTTC.

This clonotype was found a few times. The gene calls are TRBV27 and TRBJ2-7, with D unresolved. CDR1 and CDR2 (germline): MNHEY, SMNVEV (reference sequence). The ends were cut back, 6 bases at V and 7 bases at J, with 13 bases in the middle. The CDR3 contains 12 residues. For the CDR3, the DNA is TGTGCCAGCAGATCAGGTGTGTGGGAGCAGTACTTC. This sequence encodes CASRSGVWEQYF.

As to this clonotype: Compared with germline, one end of the junction differs, possibly owing to a read error. The J gene is TRBJ2-1, the V gene TRBV5-1; no firm D call. This CDR3 contains 14 residues. Germline loops: CDR1 SGHRS, CDR2 YFSETQ. In nucleotides, the CDR3 is TGCGCCAGCAGCTTAGGCAAATCCTCCAATGAGCAGTTCTTC. This sequence encodes CASSLGKSSNEQFF.

The V call is TRBV20-1, the J call TRBJ2-7; 7 bases fit TRBD2. Looked up from germline, CDR1 is DFQATT and CDR2 is SNEGSKA (reference sequence). This CDR3 has 14 amino acids. J lost 2 bases, V lost 0 bases, and 4 bases had no gene match. The DNA for the CDR3 is TGCAGTGCTAGAGAGGTGGGAGGGGCCTACGAGCAGTACTTC. It yields the protein CSAREVGGAYEQYF.

The V call is TRBV24-1, the J call TRBJ2-6; no reliable D call. The CDR3 length is 13 residues. Trimming stripped 10 bases from V and 2 bases from J, with 8 bases between. CDR1 and CDR2 (germline): KGHDR, SFDVKD. This CDR3 reads CATGSPGANVLTF. In DNA, the CDR3 is TGTGCCACAGGGTCACCTGGGGCCAACGTCCTGACTTTC.

The rearrangement joins TRBV13 to TRBJ2-1; 9 bases are shared with TRBD2. V dropped 5 bases and J dropped 6; count of bases not matched to a gene: 11. In germline, CDR1 is PRHDT, CDR2 FYEKMQ (reference sequence). The CDR3 contains 16 residues. This chain's CDR3 is CASSGAPGLAGNEQFF. As DNA, the CDR3 is TGTGCCAGCAGCGGAGCGCCGGGACTAGCAGGCAATGAGCAGTTCTTC.